Listed here are 13 T cell receptor beta chains from one sample, sequenced in a study of CD8 T cells in Susac syndrome. Reverse transcription of about 0.5 to 1 ug RNA was performed with random hexamers. TCRdb re-analysed the immunoSEQ multiplex PCR reads in MiXCR, keeping a single row per CDR3 protein. Of about 240,000 distinct CDR3 sequences listed, around 96% are singletons. The sequencing input was CD4+ T cells from PBMCs. These receptors all stem from a human donor with Susac syndrome.

The J gene is TRBJ1-1, the V gene TRBV7-3; D possibly corresponds to TRBD1 (5 bases). The CDR3 covers 14 residues. The V gene lost 4 bases and the J gene lost 1 base, with 10 bases spanning the gap. Germline V gives CDR1 SGHTA, CDR2 FQGTGA. The DNA for the CDR3 is TGTGCCAGCAGCTCGGGACGGTCGAACACTGAAGCTTTCTTT. This gives the protein CASSSGRSNTEAFF.

The chain is built from TRBV27 and TRBJ1-2, with TRBD1 as a possible D gene (5 bases). Per germline, CDR1 MNHEY and CDR2 SMNVEV (reference sequence). The V end was cut by 5 bases, the J end by 6 bases, with 10 bases between. CDR3 length: 12 amino acids. In DNA form, the CDR3 reads TGTGCCAGCAGTACGCAGGGTGATGGCTACACCTTC. It encodes CASSTQGDGYTF.

This rearrangement joins TRBV27 to TRBJ2-5; D call uncertain. This CDR3 is 13 amino acids long. The V and J ends lost 5 bases and 7 bases respectively, with 14 bases between them. In germline, CDR1 is MNHEY, CDR2 SMNVEV (reference sequence). This chain's CDR3 is CASSPDRLGTQYF. The CDR3 DNA reads as TGTGCCAGCAGTCCGGACCGCTTGGGGACCCAGTACTTC.

The chain recombines TRBV29-1 with TRBJ2-4; a weak D match, TRBD1 (5 bases). Trimming left V 4 bases short and J 0 bases short, with 13 bases between. CDR3 length: 15 amino acids. CDR1 is SQVTM, CDR2 ANQGSEA, per germline. CDR3 DNA: TGCAGCGTTGCCCCGGACATTATAGCCAAAAACATTCAGTACTTC. This gives the protein CSVAPDIIAKNIQYF.

The rearrangement joins TRBV7-2 to TRBJ2-1; TRBD2 aligns across 9 bases. This CDR3 is built from 16 residues. After removal of 3 bases from V and 8 bases from J, the junction contained 11 bases not matched to a gene. The germline CDR1 and CDR2 sequences are SGHTA and FQGNSA. CDR3 loop: CASSFSGSGRPDEQFF. CDR3 nucleotide sequence: TGTGCCAGCAGCTTCTCCGGGAGCGGGAGGCCCGATGAGCAGTTCTTC.

In DNA, the CDR3 is TGCAGTGCTAGAGGGGGGACAGGGTTCCAGCCCCAGCATTTT. This encodes CSARGGTGFQPQHF. The V call is TRBV20-1, the J call TRBJ1-5; 9 bases are a match to TRBD1. The CDR3 length is 14 residues. The germline V gene encodes CDR1 DFQATT and CDR2 SNEGSKA (reference sequence). Unmatched junction bases numbered 5, after V lost 1 base and J lost 7 bases.

The rearrangement uses TRBV9 and TRBJ2-1; D might be TRBD1 (6 bases). The CDR3 covers 17 residues. CDR1 and CDR2 (germline): SGDLS, YYNGEE. V lost 0 bases and J 5 bases, leaving 18 bases between the germline ends. The CDR3 spells CASSVDKIGTSNNEQFF. The CDR3 DNA reads as TGTGCCAGCAGCGTAGACAAAATCGGGACAAGTAACAATGAGCAGTTCTTC. Supplemented by reference TRBV9 and TRBJ2-1, the full variable domain reads DSGVTQTPKHLITATGQRVTLRCSPRSGDLSVYWYQQSLDQGLQFLIQYYNGEERAKGNILERFSAQQFPDLHSELNLSSLELGDSALYFCASSVDKIGTSNNEQFFGPGTRLTVL.

This clonotype was found a few times. The chain is built from TRBV18 and TRBJ1-1; D gene ambiguous. Trimming left V 3 bases short and J 0 bases short, with 8 bases between. This CDR3 is built from 14 residues. Per the germline V gene, CDR1 is KGHSH and CDR2 is LQKENI. CDR3 sequence (DNA): TGTGCCAGCTCACCGGGAGGCCTGAACACTGAAGCTTTCTTT. Its protein product is CASSPGGLNTEAFF.

CDR3 in DNA: TGTGCCAGCTGTGGGATGACTCATATGGGGACCCAGTACTTC. This encodes CASCGMTHMGTQYF. V gene TRBV2 combines with J gene TRBJ2-5; D is undetermined. Trimming cost V 8 bases and J 7 bases, with 20 bases left between them. The CDR3 runs to 14 residues. Germline lookup yields CDR1 SNHLY and CDR2 FYNNEI. Supplemented by reference TRBV2 and TRBJ2-5, the full variable domain reads EPEVTQTPSHQVTQMGQEVILRCVPISNHLYFYWYRQILGQKVEFLVSFYNNEISEKSEIFDDQFSVERPDGSNFTLKIRSTKLEDSAMYFCASCGMTHMGTQYFGPGTRLLVL.

This chain uses TRBV4-1 with TRBJ1-1; 7 bases agree with TRBD1. With 1 base clipped from V and 2 bases from J, the junction kept 4 bases outside the gene matches. CDR3 length: 15 residues. Germline loops: CDR1 MGHRA, CDR2 YSYEKL. The CDR3 nucleotides are TGCGCCAGCAGCCAAGGGGACAGCGTTAACACTGAAGCTTTCTTT. As protein: CASSQGDSVNTEAFF.

The J gene is TRBJ2-1, the V gene TRBV19; D gene uncertain. V lost 10 bases and J lost 12, with 28 bases in between. The CDR3 is 15 residues long. CDR1 and CDR2 (germline): LNHDA, SQIVND (reference sequence). CDR3 loop: CATKARSNLYVGQFF. CDR3 sequence (DNA): TGTGCCACCAAGGCTCGGTCCAACTTGTACGTGGGGCAGTTCTTC.

J is TRBJ2-1 and V is TRBV7-6, with TRBD1 as a possible D gene (5 bases). Looked up from germline, CDR1 is SGHVS and CDR2 is FNYEAQ. Deletions cut 2 bases from V and 3 bases from J, with 17 bases between. The CDR3 length is 17 residues. The CDR3 DNA reads as TGTGCCAGCAGCTTACCACCCTCCACAGGAAACTACAATGAGCAGTTCTTC. Translated, it gives CASSLPPSTGNYNEQFF.

The chain uses TRBV6-6 and TRBJ1-4; the match to TRBD1 covers 8 bases. The junction had 5 bases not matched to a gene; V was cut back by 11 bases and J by 0 bases. CDR3 length: 14 residues. CDR1 MNHNY and CDR2 SVGAGI come from the germline V gene (reference sequence). CDR3 residues: CAVQGAATNEKLFF. CDR3 coding DNA: TGTGCCGTTCAGGGGGCCGCAACTAATGAAAAACTGTTTTTT.